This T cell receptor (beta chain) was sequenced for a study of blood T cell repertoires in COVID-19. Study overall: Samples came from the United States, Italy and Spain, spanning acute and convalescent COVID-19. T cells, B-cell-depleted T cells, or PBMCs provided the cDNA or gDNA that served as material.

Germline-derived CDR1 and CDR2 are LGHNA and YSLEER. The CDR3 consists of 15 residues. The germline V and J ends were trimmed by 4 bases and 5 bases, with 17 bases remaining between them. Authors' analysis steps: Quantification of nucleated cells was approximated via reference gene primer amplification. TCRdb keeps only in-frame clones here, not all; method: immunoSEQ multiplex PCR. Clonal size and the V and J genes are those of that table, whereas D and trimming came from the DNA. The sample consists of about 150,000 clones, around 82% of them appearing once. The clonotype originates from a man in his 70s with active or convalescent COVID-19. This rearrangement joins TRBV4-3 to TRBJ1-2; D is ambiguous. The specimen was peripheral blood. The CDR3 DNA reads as TGCGCCAGCAGCCCCCGTGAGGGTCATCGATATGGCTACACCTTC. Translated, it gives CASSPREGHRYGYTF.